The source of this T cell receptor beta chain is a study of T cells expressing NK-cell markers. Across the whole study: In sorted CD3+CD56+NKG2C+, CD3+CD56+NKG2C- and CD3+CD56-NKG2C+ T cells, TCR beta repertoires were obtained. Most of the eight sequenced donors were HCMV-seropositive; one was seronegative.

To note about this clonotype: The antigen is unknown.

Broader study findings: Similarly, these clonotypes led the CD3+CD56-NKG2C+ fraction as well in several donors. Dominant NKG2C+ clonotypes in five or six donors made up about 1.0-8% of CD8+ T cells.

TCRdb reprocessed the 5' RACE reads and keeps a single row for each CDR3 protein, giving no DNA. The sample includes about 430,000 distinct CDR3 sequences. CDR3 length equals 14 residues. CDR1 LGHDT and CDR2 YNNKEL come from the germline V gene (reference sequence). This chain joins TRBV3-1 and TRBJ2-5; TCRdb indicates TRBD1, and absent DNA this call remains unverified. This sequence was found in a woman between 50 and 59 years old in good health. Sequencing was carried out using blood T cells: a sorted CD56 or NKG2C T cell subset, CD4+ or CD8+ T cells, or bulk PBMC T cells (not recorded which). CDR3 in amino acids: CASSRQGARETQYF.